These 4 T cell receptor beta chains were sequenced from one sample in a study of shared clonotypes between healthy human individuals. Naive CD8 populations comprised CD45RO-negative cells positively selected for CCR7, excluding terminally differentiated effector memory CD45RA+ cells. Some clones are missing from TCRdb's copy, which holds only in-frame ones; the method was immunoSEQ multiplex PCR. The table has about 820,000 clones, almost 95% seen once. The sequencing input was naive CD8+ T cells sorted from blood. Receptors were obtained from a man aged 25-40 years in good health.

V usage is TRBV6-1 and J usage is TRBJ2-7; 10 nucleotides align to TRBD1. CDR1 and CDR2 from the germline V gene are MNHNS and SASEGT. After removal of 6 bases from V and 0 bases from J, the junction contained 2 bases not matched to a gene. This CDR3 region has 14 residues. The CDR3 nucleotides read TGTGCCAGCAGGGACAGGGGGGGCTCCTACGAGCAGTACTTC. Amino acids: CASRDRGGSYEQYF.

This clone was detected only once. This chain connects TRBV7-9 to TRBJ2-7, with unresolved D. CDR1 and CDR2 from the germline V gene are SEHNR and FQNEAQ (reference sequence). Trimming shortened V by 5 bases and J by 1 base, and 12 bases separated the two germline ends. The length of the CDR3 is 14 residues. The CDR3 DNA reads TGTGCCAGCAGCGGTGTAGTACGATCCTACGAGCAGTACTTC. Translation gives CASSGVVRSYEQYF.

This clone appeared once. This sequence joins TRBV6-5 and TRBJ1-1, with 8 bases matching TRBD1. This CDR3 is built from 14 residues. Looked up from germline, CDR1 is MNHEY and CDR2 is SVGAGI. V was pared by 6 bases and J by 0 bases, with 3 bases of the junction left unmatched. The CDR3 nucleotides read TGTGCCAGCAGCCAGGGGGCGGTGAACACTGAAGCTTTCTTT. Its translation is CASSQGAVNTEAFF.

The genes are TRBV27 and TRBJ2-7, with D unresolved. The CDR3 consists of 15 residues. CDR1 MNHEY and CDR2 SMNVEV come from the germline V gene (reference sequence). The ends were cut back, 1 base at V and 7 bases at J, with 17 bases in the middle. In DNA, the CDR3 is TGTGCCAGCAGTTTATTAAGGGAAATAGGGCGGGAGCAGTACTTC. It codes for CASSLLREIGREQYF.